This T cell receptor (beta chain) was sequenced in a study of PD-L1 blockade in urothelial cancer. Whole-study context: Atezolizumab 1,200 mg was given intravenously every 3 weeks, starting 2014. Findings of the study overall: At the 3-week point, tumor-associated blood clones expanded more in durable-benefit patients.

Per germline, CDR1 LNHDA and CDR2 SQIVND (reference sequence). Losses at the gene ends were 3 bases for V and 7 bases for J; bases not matched to a gene: 9. This CDR3 is built from 14 residues. Profiled with immunoSEQ multiplex PCR; TCRdb holds only in-frame clones, not every one. The sample contains about 43,000 clones, 80% of which appear only once. Regarding time point: pretreatment peripheral blood. It was locally advanced or metastatic urothelial carcinoma that patients had. Sample numbers ranged from 1 to 8 per patient, encompassing pretreatment and on-treatment collections. This clone came up a few times. Its antigen is unknown.

This material consisted of PBMCs, taken around atezolizumab (anti-PD-L1) treatment. This rearrangement joins TRBV19 to TRBJ2-7, with 7 bases lining up with TRBD1. The source of this sequence is a man aged 55 to 69 with urothelial cancer. Written as DNA, the CDR3 is TGTGCCAGTAGTATCACCGACAGGGTTTCTGAGCAGTACTTC. Translation gives CASSITDRVSEQYF.